A single T cell receptor (beta chain) is shown here with its context. The sample belongs to a study of T cells expressing NK-cell markers. Study at large: Sorted CD3+CD56+NKG2C+, CD3+CD56+NKG2C- and CD3+CD56-NKG2C+ T cells provided the TCR beta repertoires. Seven sequenced donors out of eight were HCMV-seropositive, one seronegative.

TCRdb re-called the 5' RACE reads and gives one entry per CDR3 protein, without DNA. The listing contains about 460,000 distinct CDR3 sequences. From germline, CDR1 is SGDLS and CDR2 YYNGEE. This CDR3 has 15 amino acids. The genes are TRBV9 and TRBJ2-1. The origin of this receptor is a woman between 45 and 65 years old in good health. The sample was blood T cells: a sorted CD56 or NKG2C T cell subset, CD4+ or CD8+ T cells, or bulk PBMC T cells (not recorded which). CDR3 region: CASSVGVSSYNEQFF.